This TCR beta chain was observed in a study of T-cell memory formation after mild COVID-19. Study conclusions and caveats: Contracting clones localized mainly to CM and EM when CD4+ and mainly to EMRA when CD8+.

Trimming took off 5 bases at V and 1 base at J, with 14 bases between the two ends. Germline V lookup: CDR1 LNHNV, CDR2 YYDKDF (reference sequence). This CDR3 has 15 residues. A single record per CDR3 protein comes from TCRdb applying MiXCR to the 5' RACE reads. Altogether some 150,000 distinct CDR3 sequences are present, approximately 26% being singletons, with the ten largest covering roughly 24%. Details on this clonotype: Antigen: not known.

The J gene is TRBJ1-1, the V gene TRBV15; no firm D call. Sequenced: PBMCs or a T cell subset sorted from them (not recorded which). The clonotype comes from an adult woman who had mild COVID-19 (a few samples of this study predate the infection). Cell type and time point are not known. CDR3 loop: CATSERRAGNTEAFF. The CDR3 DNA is TGTGCCACCAGCGAGCGACGTGCGGGGAACACTGAAGCTTTCTTT.